This T cell receptor beta chain is from a study of CXCR3-negative and CXCR3-positive naive CD8 T cells. The CDR3 spans 14 residues. Germline V gene sequence: CDR1 SQVTM, CDR2 ANQGSEA. The TRB libraries of cDNA were built by UMI-labeled 5' RACE. TCRdb re-called the 5' RACE reads and gives one entry per CDR3 protein, without DNA. The listing records about 40,000 distinct CDR3 sequences. The genes are TRBV29-1 and TRBJ2-1; TCRdb's assignment of TRBD2 cannot be checked, as there is no DNA. This receptor was taken from a human donor in good health. Some clones in this sample may be carry-over from other donors' samples. The source material was memory CD8+ T cells from blood. CDR3 protein: CSVDRGTSHNEQFF.